The 2 T cell receptor beta chains below come from one sample, sequenced in a study of Graves' ophthalmopathy and Graves' hyperthyroidism (dated by TCRdb to 2016 to 2018). The instrument given in TCRdb is Illumina HiSeq 2000. For repertoire sequencing, TCR beta CDR3 regions were amplified from RNA transcripts. A first-round RT-PCR used HTBI primers with the Qiagen OneStep RT-PCR kit, followed by a second-round multiplex PCR, size selection and purification. TCRdb cleaned the public reads at Q25 with fastp, built clones with MiXCR and kept in-frame beta chains. Identical CDR3 protein sequences are pooled into one entry, listed with their most common genes and DNA. Present in this sample are around 1.1 million distinct CDR3 sequences, 35% to 45% of which were seen just once. 11% of the sample belongs to the ten largest clones. The sample comprised peripheral blood or thyroid tissue (not recorded which). These receptors originate from an adult man with Graves' hyperthyroidism.

Ten or more counts support this clonotype. The J gene is TRBJ2-5, the V gene TRBV10-3; 9 bases are shared with TRBD2. Germline V CDR1 and CDR2: ENHRY, SYGVKD. The V segment lost 2 bases and the J segment 5 bases; nucleotides outside the gene matches: 6. This CDR3 contains 15 residues. The CDR3 region is CAISEGTSTPETQYF. CDR3 coding DNA: TGTGCCATCAGTGAGGGGACTAGCACCCCGGAGACCCAGTACTTC.

The chain uses TRBV6-2 or TRBV6-3 and TRBJ2-2; D perhaps matches TRBD2 (6 bases). This CDR3 spans 14 amino acids. Trimming shortened V by 6 bases and J by 9 bases, and 17 bases separated the two germline ends. Germline V gives CDR1 MNHEY, CDR2 SVGEGT. CDR3 residues: CASSLPGLPRELFF. The CDR3 coding sequence is TGTGCCAGCAGCCTTCCGGGACTCCCGAGGGAGCTGTTTTTT.